The 12 T cell receptor beta chains below all came from one sample that was sequenced in a study of blood T cell repertoires in COVID-19. Generated by immunoSEQ multiplex PCR, the TCRdb table keeps only in-frame clones and is missing some. The sample carries about 87,000 clones, over 75% recorded once. Sample: peripheral blood. These receptors were collected from a woman older than 75 with active or convalescent COVID-19.

V usage is TRBV7-9 and J usage is TRBJ2-2; TRBD2 matches at 9 bases. The length of the CDR3 is 14 residues. The germline CDR1 and CDR2 sequences are SEHNR and FQNEAQ (reference sequence). The junction had 7 bases not matched to a gene; V was cut back by 6 bases and J by 8 bases. The CDR3 loop is CASRPGLAFGELFF. The CDR3 nucleotides read TGTGCCAGCAGGCCGGGACTAGCTTTTGGGGAGCTGTTTTTT.

The genes are TRBV19 and TRBJ2-6; D possibly corresponds to TRBD1 (6 bases). The V gene lost 2 bases and the J gene lost 2 bases, with 7 bases spanning the gap. The length of the CDR3 is 15 residues. CDR1 is LNHDA, CDR2 SQIVND, per germline (reference sequence). CDR3 DNA: TGTGCCAGTAGTATACAGGGGCCTGGGGCCAACGTCCTGACTTTC. This gives the protein CASSIQGPGANVLTF.

In DNA, the CDR3 is TGTGCCAGCAGCCAAGCAGGCTCTAGCGGGATATATGAGCAGTTCTTC. Translation gives CASSQAGSSGIYEQFF. The gene calls are TRBV4-2 and TRBJ2-1, with TRBD2 matching 9 bases. Germline CDR1 is LGHNA and CDR2 is YNFKEQ. V was clipped by 1 base and J by 8 bases; unmatched bases: 9. The CDR3 has 16 residues.

The chain is built from TRBV7-2 and TRBJ1-2, with 7 bases lining up with TRBD1. With 3 bases clipped from V and 4 bases from J, the junction kept 8 bases outside the gene matches. CDR1 is SGHTA and CDR2 is FQGNSA in the germline V gene. The CDR3 runs to 15 residues. The CDR3 here is CASSFPTGNRYGYTF. DNA of the CDR3: TGTGCCAGCAGCTTCCCGACAGGGAACCGCTATGGCTACACCTTC.

This chain connects TRBV6-5 to TRBJ2-3; TRBD2 might be the D (6 bases). The CDR3 has 13 amino acids. Germline assignment: CDR1 MNHEY and CDR2 SVGAGI. V was shortened by 5 bases and J by 3 bases, with 9 bases between the two germline ends. CDR3 loop: CASSRDWTDTQYF. The CDR3 DNA reads as TGTGCCAGCAGTCGGGACTGGACAGATACGCAGTATTTT.

The gene calls are TRBV28 and TRBJ1-4, with 8 nucleotides matching TRBD1. CDR1 MDHEN and CDR2 SYDVKM come from the germline V gene. J lost 3 bases, V lost 2 bases, and 29 bases had no gene match. CDR3 length: 24 residues. In DNA form, the CDR3 reads TGTGCCAGCAGTTTACCGGTCGGCCTCCCCCGGTTGGACAGGGTTGGGCAGGCTAATGAAAAACTGTTTTTT. Its translation is CASSLPVGLPRLDRVGQANEKLFF.

The V gene is TRBV5-1, the J gene TRBJ2-4; 8 bases match TRBD1. The CDR3 runs to 14 residues. Trimming cost V 4 bases and J 7 bases; bases outside gene matches: 7. The germline V gene has CDR1 SGHRS and CDR2 YFSETQ. The DNA of the CDR3 is TGCGCCAGCAGCCCCGGGACAGGAGCCAACATTCAGTACTTC. This sequence encodes CASSPGTGANIQYF.

In DNA, the CDR3 is TGTGCCATCAGTGAGCCCTACGGGTCGGCCACTGAAGCTTTCTTT. Amino acid sequence: CAISEPYGSATEAFF. The chain uses TRBV10-3 and TRBJ1-1; D remains unclear. Germline values: CDR1 ENHRY, CDR2 SYGVKD. The CDR3 has 15 amino acids. The germline V and J ends were trimmed by 2 bases and 4 bases, with 14 bases remaining between them.

This chain's CDR3 is CASRSEGTDTQYF. The CDR3 DNA sequence: TGCGCCAGCAGGTCGGAGGGCACAGATACGCAGTATTTT. J is TRBJ2-3 and V is TRBV5-1; maybe TRBD2 (5 bases). V was shortened by 5 bases and J by 1 base, with 8 bases between the two germline ends. The germline V gene encodes CDR1 SGHRS and CDR2 YFSETQ. The CDR3 sequence is 13 residues long.

This clone was seen only once. This CDR3 reads CASSTRVDTQYF. The CDR3 region has the DNA TGTGCCAGTAGTACCAGGGTGGATACGCAGTATTTT. The V call is TRBV19, the J call TRBJ2-3; D perhaps matches TRBD1 (5 bases). In germline, CDR1 is LNHDA, CDR2 SQIVND (reference sequence). This CDR3 spans 12 amino acids. With 4 bases removed from V and 6 bases from J, the gap between germline ends came to 8 bases.

This clone was counted a few times. The CDR3 sequence is CASTSGTSYNEQFF. The CDR3 DNA sequence: TGTGCCAGTACGTCAGGGACATCCTACAATGAGCAGTTCTTC. The chain couples TRBV19 to TRBJ2-1; a weak D match, TRBD1 (6 bases). The germline gives CDR1 LNHDA, CDR2 SQIVND (reference sequence). This CDR3 spans 14 amino acids. Trimming left V 7 bases short and J 1 base short, with 11 bases between.

J is TRBJ2-6 and V is TRBV4-1, with D perhaps matching TRBD1 (5 bases). V lost 1 base and J 4 bases, leaving 14 bases between the germline ends. This CDR3 contains 17 residues. CDR1 and CDR2 (germline): MGHRA, YSYEKL. The DNA of the CDR3 is TGCGCCAGCAGCCAAGTAAGGGGCGCAGAAGGGGCCAACGTCCTGACTTTC. It is translated as CASSQVRGAEGANVLTF.